The clone carrying this TCR beta chain was recorded a few times. Its antigen is not known. PCR used 60 Vbeta primers and 13 Jbeta primers. Clones were sequenced by immunoSEQ multiplex PCR, and TCRdb holds only the in-frame ones, with some missing. This table has roughly 140,000 clones, roughly 80% appearing once. This specimen comes from a study of cytomegalovirus exposure and HLA in healthy donors. Study-wide results and limits: According to the study, 180 or so TCR beta chains were cytomegalovirus-associated.

The source of this sequence is a man aged 30 to 39 in good health and CMV-seropositive. Source material: PBMCs.

The CDR3 sequence: CASSLGTGDEKLFF. The CDR3 region has the DNA TGTGCCAGCAGCTTGGGGACAGGGGACGAAAAACTGTTTTTT. This chain uses TRBV5-6 with TRBJ1-4, with 9 bases lining up with TRBD1. CDR1 and CDR2 (germline): SGHDT, YYEEEE. This CDR3 has 14 residues. V gave up 0 bases and J gave up 8 bases; unmatched junction bases: 2.